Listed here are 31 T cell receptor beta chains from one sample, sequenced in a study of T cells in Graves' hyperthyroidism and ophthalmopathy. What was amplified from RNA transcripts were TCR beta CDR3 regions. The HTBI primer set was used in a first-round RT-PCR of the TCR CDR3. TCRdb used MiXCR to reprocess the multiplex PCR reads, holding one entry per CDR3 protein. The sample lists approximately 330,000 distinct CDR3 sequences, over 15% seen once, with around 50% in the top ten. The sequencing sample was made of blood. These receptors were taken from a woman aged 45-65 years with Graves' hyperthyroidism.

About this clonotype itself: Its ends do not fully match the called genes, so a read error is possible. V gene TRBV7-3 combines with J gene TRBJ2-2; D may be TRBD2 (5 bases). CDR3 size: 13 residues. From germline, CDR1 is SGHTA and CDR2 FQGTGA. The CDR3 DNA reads TGTGCCAGCAGCCTAACTAGGACCGGGGAGCTGTTTTTT. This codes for CASSLTRTGELFF.

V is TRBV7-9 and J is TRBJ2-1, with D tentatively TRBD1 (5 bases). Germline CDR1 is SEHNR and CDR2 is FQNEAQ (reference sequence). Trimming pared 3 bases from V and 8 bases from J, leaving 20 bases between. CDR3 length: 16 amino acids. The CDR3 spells CASSFVLGAVGDEQFF. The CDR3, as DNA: TGTGCCAGCAGCTTCGTATTAGGGGCGGTCGGCGATGAGCAGTTCTTC.

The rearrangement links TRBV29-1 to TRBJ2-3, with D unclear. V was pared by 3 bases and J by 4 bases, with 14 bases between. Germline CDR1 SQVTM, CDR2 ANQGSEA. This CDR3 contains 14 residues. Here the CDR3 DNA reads TGCAGCGTTGAGGGTCCTACAAGGTCAGATACGCAGTATTTT. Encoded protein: CSVEGPTRSDTQYF.

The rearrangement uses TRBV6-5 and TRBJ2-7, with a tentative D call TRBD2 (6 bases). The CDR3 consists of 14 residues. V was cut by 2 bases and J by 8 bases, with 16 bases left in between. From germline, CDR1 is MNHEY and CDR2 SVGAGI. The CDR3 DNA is TGTGCCAGCAGTTACGGGGTGGGGACTCCCAAGCAGTACTTC. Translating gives CASSYGVGTPKQYF.

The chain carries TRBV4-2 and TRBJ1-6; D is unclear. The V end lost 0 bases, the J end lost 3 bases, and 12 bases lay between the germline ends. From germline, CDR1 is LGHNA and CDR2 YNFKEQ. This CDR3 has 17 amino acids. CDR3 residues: CASSQEGHGFYNSPLHF. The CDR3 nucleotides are TGTGCCAGCAGCCAAGAAGGTCACGGATTCTATAATTCACCCCTCCACTTT.

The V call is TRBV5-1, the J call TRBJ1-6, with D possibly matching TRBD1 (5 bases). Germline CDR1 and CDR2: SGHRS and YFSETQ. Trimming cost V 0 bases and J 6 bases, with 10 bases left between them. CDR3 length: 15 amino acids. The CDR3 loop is CASSLDPGPNSPLHF. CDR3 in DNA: TGCGCCAGCAGCTTGGATCCAGGGCCTAATTCACCCCTCCACTTT. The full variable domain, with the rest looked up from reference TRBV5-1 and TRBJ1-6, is KAGVTQTPRYLIKTRGQQVTLSCSPISGHRSVSWYQQTPGQGLQFLFEYFSETQRNKGNFPGRFSGRQFSNSRSEMNVSTLELGDSALYLCASSLDPGPNSPLHFGNGTRLTVT.

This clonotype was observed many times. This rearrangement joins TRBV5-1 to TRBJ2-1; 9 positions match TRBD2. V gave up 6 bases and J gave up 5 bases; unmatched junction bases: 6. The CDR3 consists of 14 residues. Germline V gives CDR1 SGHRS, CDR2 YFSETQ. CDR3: CASTRTSVNNEQFF. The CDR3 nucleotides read TGCGCCAGCACCCGGACTAGCGTAAACAATGAGCAGTTCTTC. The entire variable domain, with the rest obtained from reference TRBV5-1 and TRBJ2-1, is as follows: KAGVTQTPRYLIKTRGQQVTLSCSPISGHRSVSWYQQTPGQGLQFLFEYFSETQRNKGNFPGRFSGRQFSNSRSEMNVSTLELGDSALYLCASTRTSVNNEQFFGPGTRLTVL.

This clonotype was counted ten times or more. CDR3 nucleotides: TGTGCCAGCAGTTTACTTCGGGCGGGGGGGCCAAGCAATGAGCAGTTCTTC. Protein product: CASSLLRAGGPSNEQFF. The rearrangement uses TRBV27 and TRBJ2-1, with TRBD2 matching over 9 bases. This CDR3 is 17 amino acids long. After removal of 2 bases from V and 6 bases from J, the junction contained 11 bases not matched to a gene. From germline, CDR1 is MNHEY and CDR2 SMNVEV (reference sequence).

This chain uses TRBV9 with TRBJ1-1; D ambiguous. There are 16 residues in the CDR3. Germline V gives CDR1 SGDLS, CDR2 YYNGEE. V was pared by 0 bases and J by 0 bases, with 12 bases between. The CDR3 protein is CASSVAGGVLNTEAFF. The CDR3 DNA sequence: TGTGCCAGCAGCGTAGCCGGAGGAGTGTTGAACACTGAAGCTTTCTTT.

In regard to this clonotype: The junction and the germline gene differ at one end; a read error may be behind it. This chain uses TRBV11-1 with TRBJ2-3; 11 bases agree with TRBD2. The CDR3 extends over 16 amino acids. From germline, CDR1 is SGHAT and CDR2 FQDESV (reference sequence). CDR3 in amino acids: CASSARLAGPTDAQYF. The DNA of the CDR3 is TGTGCCAGCAGCGCAAGACTAGCGGGACCCACAGATGCGCAGTATTTT. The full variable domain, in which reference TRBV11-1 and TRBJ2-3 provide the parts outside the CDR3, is EAEVAQSPRYKITEKSQAVAFWCDPISGHATLYWYRQILGQGPELLVQFQDESVVDDSQLPKDRFSAERLKGVDSTLKIQPAELGDSAMYLCASSARLAGPTDAQYFGPGTRLTVL.

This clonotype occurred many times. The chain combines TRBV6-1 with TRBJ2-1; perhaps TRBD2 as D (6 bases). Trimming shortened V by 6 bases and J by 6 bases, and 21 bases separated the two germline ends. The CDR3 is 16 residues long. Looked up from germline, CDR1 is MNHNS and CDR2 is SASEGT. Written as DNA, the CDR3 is TGTGCCAGCAGCGAACCTGGAGGGCCAGGAGGCAATGAGCAGTTCTTC. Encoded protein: CASSEPGGPGGNEQFF.

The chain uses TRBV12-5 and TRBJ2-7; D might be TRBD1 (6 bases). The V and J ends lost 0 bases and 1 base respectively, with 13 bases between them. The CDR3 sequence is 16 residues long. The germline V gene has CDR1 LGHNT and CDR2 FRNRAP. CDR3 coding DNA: TGTGCTAGTGGTTTGGTGACCCGGGACACGTCCTACGAGCAGTACTTC. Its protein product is CASGLVTRDTSYEQYF.

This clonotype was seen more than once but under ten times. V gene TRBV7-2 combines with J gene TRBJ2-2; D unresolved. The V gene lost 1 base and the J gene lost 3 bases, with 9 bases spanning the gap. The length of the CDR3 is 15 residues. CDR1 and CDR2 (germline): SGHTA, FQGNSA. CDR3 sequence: CASSLGGHDTGELFF. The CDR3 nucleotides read TGTGCCAGCAGCTTAGGTGGTCACGACACCGGGGAGCTGTTTTTT.

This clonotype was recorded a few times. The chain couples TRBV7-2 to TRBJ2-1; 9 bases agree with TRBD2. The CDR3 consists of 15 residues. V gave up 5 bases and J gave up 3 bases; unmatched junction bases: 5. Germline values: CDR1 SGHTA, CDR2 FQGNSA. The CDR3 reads CASSRSSGVYNEQFF. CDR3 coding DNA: TGTGCCAGCAGCCGCTCTAGCGGGGTCTACAATGAGCAGTTCTTC.

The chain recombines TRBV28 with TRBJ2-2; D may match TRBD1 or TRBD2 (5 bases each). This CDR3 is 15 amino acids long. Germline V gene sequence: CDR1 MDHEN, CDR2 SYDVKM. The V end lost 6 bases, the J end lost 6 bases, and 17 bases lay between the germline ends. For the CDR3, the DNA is TGTGCCAGCAGCATAGCGTTGGGGGACGCCGGGGAGCTGTTTTTT. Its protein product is CASSIALGDAGELFF.

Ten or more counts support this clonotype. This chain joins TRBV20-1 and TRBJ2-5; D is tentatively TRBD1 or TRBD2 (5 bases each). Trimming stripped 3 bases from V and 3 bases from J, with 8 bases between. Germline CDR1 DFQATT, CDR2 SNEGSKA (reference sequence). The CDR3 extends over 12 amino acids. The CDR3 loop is CSASWGKETQYF. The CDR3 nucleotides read TGCAGTGCTAGTTGGGGGAAAGAGACCCAGTACTTC.

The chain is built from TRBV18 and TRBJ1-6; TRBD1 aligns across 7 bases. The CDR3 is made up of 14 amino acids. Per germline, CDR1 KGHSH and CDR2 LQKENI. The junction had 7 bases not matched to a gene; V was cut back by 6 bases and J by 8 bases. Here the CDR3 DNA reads TGTGCCAGCTCCGAGAGACAGGGTTATTCACCCCTCCACTTT. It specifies CASSERQGYSPLHF. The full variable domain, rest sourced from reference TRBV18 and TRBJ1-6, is NAGVMQNPRHLVRRRGQEARLRCSPMKGHSHVYWYRQLPEEGLKFMVYLQKENIIDESGMPKERFSAEFPKEGPSILRIQQVVRGDSAAYFCASSERQGYSPLHFGNGTRLTVT.

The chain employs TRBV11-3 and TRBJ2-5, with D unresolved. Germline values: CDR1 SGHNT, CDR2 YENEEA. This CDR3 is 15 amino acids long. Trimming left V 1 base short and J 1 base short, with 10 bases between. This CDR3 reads CASSLGESRQETQYF. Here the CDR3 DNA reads TGTGCCAGCAGCTTAGGAGAAAGCCGCCAAGAGACCCAGTACTTC.

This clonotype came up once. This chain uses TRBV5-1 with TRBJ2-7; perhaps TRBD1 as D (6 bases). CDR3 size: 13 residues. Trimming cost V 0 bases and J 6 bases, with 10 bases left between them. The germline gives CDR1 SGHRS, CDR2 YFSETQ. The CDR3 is CASSLEQGTEQYV. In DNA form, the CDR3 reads TGCGCCAGCAGCTTGGAACAGGGTACCGAGCAGTACGTC.

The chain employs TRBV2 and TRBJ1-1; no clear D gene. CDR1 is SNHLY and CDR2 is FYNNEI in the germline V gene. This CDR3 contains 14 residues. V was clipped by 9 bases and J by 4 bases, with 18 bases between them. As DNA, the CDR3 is TGTGCCAGAACTGGGCTCAGATCGGGCACTGAAGCTTTCTTT. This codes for CARTGLRSGTEAFF.

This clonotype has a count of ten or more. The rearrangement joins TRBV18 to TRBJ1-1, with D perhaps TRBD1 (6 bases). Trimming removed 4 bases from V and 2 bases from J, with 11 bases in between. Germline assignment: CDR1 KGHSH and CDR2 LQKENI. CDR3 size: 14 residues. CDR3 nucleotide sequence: TGTGCCAGCTCACGCGGACAGACAAACACTGAAGCTTTCTTT. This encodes CASSRGQTNTEAFF. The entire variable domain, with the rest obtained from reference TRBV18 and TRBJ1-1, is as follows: NAGVMQNPRHLVRRRGQEARLRCSPMKGHSHVYWYRQLPEEGLKFMVYLQKENIIDESGMPKERFSAEFPKEGPSILRIQQVVRGDSAAYFCASSRGQTNTEAFFGQGTRLTVV.

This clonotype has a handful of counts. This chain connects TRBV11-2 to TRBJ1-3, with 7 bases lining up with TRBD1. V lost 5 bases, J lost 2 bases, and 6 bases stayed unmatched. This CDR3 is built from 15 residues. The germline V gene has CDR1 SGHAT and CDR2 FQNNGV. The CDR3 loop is CASSRAGTAGNTIYF. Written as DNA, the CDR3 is TGTGCCAGCAGCCGAGCCGGGACAGCTGGAAACACCATATATTTT.

The CDR3 region has the DNA TGCGCCAGCAGCTTGGCGGGGACAGGTCGGGGGGGCTACACCTTC. Translation gives CASSLAGTGRGGYTF. The chain joins TRBV5-1 to TRBJ1-2; 8 positions match TRBD1. The CDR3 covers 15 residues. Trimming took 0 bases from V and 8 from J; bases not matched to a gene: 9. Germline lookup yields CDR1 SGHRS and CDR2 YFSETQ. The whole variable domain, remainder taken from reference TRBV5-1 and TRBJ1-2, is KAGVTQTPRYLIKTRGQQVTLSCSPISGHRSVSWYQQTPGQGLQFLFEYFSETQRNKGNFPGRFSGRQFSNSRSEMNVSTLELGDSALYLCASSLAGTGRGGYTFGSGTRLTVV.

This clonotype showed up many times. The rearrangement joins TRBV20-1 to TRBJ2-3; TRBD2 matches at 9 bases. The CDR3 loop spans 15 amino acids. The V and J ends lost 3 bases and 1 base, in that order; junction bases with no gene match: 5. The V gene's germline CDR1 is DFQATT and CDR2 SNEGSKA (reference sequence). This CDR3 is CSASRRTSGTDTQYF. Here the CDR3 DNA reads TGCAGTGCTAGCCGTAGGACTAGCGGCACAGATACGCAGTATTTT.

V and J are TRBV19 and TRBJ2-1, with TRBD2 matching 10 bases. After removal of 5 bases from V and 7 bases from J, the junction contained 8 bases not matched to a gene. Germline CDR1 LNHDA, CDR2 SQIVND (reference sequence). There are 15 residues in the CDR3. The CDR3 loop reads CASSLSGRAGNEQFF. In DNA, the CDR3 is TGTGCCAGTAGTCTAAGCGGGAGGGCCGGGAATGAGCAGTTCTTC.

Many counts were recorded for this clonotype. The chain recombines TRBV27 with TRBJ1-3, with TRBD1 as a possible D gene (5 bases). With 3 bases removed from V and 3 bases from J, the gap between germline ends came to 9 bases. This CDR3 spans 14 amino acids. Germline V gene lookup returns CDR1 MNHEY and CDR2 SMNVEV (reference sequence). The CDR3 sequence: CASSLGRLGNTIYF. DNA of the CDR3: TGTGCCAGCAGTTTGGGACGCCTTGGAAACACCATATATTTT.

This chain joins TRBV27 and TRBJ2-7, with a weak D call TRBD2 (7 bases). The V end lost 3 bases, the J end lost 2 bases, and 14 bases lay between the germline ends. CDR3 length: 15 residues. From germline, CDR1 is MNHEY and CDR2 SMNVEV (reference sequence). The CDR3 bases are TGTGCCAGCAGTTTGAAGGACAGCGGGGCCTACGAGCAGTACGTC. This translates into CASSLKDSGAYEQYV.

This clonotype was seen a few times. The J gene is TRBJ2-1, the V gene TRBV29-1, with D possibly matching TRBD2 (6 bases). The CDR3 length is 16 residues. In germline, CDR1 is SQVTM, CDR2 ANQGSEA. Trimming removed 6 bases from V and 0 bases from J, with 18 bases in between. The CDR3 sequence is CSVETRDSSSYNEQFF. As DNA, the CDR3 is TGCAGCGTGGAGACCCGGGACTCTAGCTCCTACAATGAGCAGTTCTTC.

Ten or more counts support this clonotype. The CDR3: CASSDTAGPRDTQYF. CDR3 bases: TGCGCCAGCAGCGATACGGCGGGGCCCAGAGATACGCAGTATTTT. The chain couples TRBV5-1 to TRBJ2-3; possible D gene TRBD2, 6 bases. Germline V gives CDR1 SGHRS, CDR2 YFSETQ. CDR3 size: 15 residues. The V and J ends lost 4 bases and 5 bases respectively, with 17 bases between them.

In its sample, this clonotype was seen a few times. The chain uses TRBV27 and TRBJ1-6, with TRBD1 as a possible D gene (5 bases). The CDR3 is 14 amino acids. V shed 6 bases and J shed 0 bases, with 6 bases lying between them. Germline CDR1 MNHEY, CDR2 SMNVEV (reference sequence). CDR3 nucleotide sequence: TGTGCCAGCAGGACAGTCTCCTATAATTCACCCCTCCACTTT. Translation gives CASRTVSYNSPLHF.

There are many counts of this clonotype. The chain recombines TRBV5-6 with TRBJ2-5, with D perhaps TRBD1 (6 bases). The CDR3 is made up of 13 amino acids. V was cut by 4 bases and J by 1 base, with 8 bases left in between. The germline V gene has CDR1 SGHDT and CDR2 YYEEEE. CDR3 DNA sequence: TGTGCCAGCAGCCGGGACATCCAAGAGACCCAGTACTTC. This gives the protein CASSRDIQETQYF.